The 10 T cell receptor beta chains listed next were all sequenced from one sample in a study of T cells after yellow fever vaccination. TCRdb redid the calling of the 5' RACE reads with MiXCR, one entry per CDR3 protein. The table has approximately 450,000 distinct CDR3 sequences, 15% to 20% seen once. Material: PBMCs, obtained before the yellow fever booster vaccination. The source is a man younger than 35 who received the YFV17D yellow fever vaccine.

The chain employs TRBV7-2 and TRBJ2-5, with TRBD2 matching over 11 bases. V lost 2 bases, J lost 1 base, and 3 bases stayed unmatched. The germline gives CDR1 SGHTA, CDR2 FQGNSA. The CDR3 loop spans 16 amino acids. The CDR3 protein is CASSLFLAGGQETQYF. The DNA for the CDR3 is TGTGCCAGCAGCTTATTTCTAGCGGGGGGCCAAGAGACCCAGTACTTC.

The rearrangement uses TRBV7-3 and TRBJ1-2; TRBD1 is a possible D gene (6 bases). CDR1 SGHTA and CDR2 FQGTGA come from the germline V gene. The CDR3 has 13 residues. The germline V and J ends were trimmed by 5 bases and 8 bases, with 15 bases remaining between them. The CDR3 region is CASSPGQGQGYTF. The DNA of the CDR3 is TGTGCCAGCAGCCCGGGGCAGGGGCAAGGCTACACCTTC.

This clonotype was seen a handful of times. This chain links TRBV7-9 with TRBJ1-1, with D maybe TRBD1 (6 bases). The CDR3 covers 14 residues. Germline CDR1 and CDR2: SEHNR and FQNEAQ (reference sequence). Trimming removed 6 bases from V and 3 bases from J, with 14 bases in between. CDR3 protein: CASSPRGRDTEAFF. The DNA for the CDR3 is TGTGCCAGCAGTCCCCGGGGGCGCGACACTGAAGCTTTCTTT.

This clonotype was seen a single time. The chain combines TRBV6-1 with TRBJ2-1; TRBD1 matches at 8 bases. The CDR3 covers 14 residues. Germline CDR1 and CDR2: MNHNS and SASEGT. Trimming at V came to 7 bases and at J to 7 bases, leaving 9 bases not matched to a gene. The CDR3 loop is CASTRDRPWNEQFF. As DNA, the CDR3 is TGTGCCAGCACAAGGGACAGGCCCTGGAATGAGCAGTTCTTC.

This clonotype was observed a handful of times. V and J are TRBV5-1 and TRBJ1-4; 12 bases fit TRBD1. This CDR3 has 17 residues. The trim removed 4 bases at V and 7 bases at J, leaving 11 bases unmatched. Germline lookup yields CDR1 SGHRS and CDR2 YFSETQ. CDR3 DNA sequence: TGCGCCAGCAGCGGAACCGGGACAGGGGGCGCGAGTGAAAAACTGTTTTTT. This gives the protein CASSGTGTGGASEKLFF.

The V and J genes are TRBV4-3 and TRBJ2-2; weak D call: TRBD2 (5 bases). The CDR3 is 15 amino acids. The germline CDR1 and CDR2 sequences are LGHNA and YSLEER. Deletions cut 5 bases from V and 0 bases from J, with 10 bases between. The CDR3 region is CASSKGDTNTGELFF. In DNA form, the CDR3 reads TGCGCCAGCAGCAAGGGAGATACGAACACCGGGGAGCTGTTTTTT.

This clonotype was counted between two and nine times. V is TRBV9 and J is TRBJ2-6; D ambiguous. The V end lost 7 bases, the J end lost 4 bases, and 15 bases lay between the germline ends. Germline V gene sequence: CDR1 SGDLS, CDR2 YYNGEE. CDR3 length: 15 residues. In DNA form, the CDR3 reads TGTGCCAGCGGGAAAGGCGTTGCCGGGGCCAACGTCCTGACTTTC. Its protein is CASGKGVAGANVLTF. Full variable domain (missing parts from reference TRBV9 and TRBJ2-6): DSGVTQTPKHLITATGQRVTLRCSPRSGDLSVYWYQQSLDQGLQFLIQYYNGEERAKGNILERFSAQQFPDLHSELNLSSLELGDSALYFCASGKGVAGANVLTFGAGSRLTVL.

Only a few counts were recorded for this clonotype. The V call is TRBV6-2 or TRBV6-3, the J call TRBJ2-1; D may be TRBD1 (5 bases). In germline, CDR1 is MNHEY, CDR2 SVGEGT. This CDR3 region has 11 residues. Between the trimmed V and J ends, which lost 5 bases and 10 bases, there was a span of 9 bases. Written as DNA, the CDR3 is TGTGCCAGCAGTCAGTACAGGGAGCAGTTCTTC. This codes for CASSQYREQFF.

This clonotype was seen more than once but under ten times. V gene TRBV9 combines with J gene TRBJ2-6; the D is unclear. Germline V lookup: CDR1 SGDLS, CDR2 YYNGEE. The CDR3 spans 17 residues. V was trimmed by 1 base and J by 2 bases, leaving 13 bases between them. CDR3 DNA sequence: TGTGCCAGCAGCGTAAACACGGTACGGGCTGGGGCCAACGTCCTGACTTTC. Protein: CASSVNTVRAGANVLTF.

This clonotype was counted between two and nine times. The chain uses TRBV6-5 and TRBJ1-1; D is undetermined. CDR3 size: 13 residues. Germline loops: CDR1 MNHEY, CDR2 SVGAGI. The ends were cut back, 6 bases at V and 0 bases at J, with 8 bases in the middle. The chain's CDR3 is CASRSPMNTEAFF. In nucleotides, the CDR3 is TGTGCCAGCAGAAGCCCTATGAACACTGAAGCTTTCTTT.